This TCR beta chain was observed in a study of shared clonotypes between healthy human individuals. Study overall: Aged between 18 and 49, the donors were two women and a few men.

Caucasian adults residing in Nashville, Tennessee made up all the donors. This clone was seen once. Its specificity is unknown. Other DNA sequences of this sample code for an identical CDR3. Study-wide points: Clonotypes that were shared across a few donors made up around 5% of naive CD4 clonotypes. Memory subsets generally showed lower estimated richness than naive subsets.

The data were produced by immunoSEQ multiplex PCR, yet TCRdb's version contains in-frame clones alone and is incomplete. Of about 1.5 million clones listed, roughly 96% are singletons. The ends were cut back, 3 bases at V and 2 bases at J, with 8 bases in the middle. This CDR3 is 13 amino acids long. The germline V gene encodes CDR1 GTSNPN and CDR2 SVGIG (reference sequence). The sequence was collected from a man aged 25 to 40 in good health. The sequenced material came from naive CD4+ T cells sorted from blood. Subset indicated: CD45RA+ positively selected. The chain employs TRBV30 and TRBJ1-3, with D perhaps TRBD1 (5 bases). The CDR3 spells CAWRGVAGNTIYF. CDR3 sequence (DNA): TGTGCCTGGAGGGGGGTAGCTGGAAACACCATATATTTT.